The clone carrying this T cell receptor (beta chain) has a handful of counts. What it recognizes is unknown. This entry comes from a study of T-cell reconstitution after alpha-beta-depleted transplantation in children. Study results and limitations: As was reported, about two months after transplant, alpha-beta T cells came from several hundred expanded graft clones. Day-60 TCRbeta diversity that was high in some patients was derived from surviving recipient T cells and thymic progenitors. One year post-transplant, T-cell counts and diversity were largely derived from T cells produced anew.

During its preparation, the TCRbeta library received unique molecular identifiers. MiXCR, run by TCRdb on the PCR reads, gives a single entry per CDR3 protein. The table includes fewer than 550,000 distinct CDR3 sequences, roughly a tenth detected once. The germline V gene encodes CDR1 SGHNT and CDR2 YYREEE (reference sequence). Trimming removed 4 bases at V and 7 bases at J, with 18 bases between. The CDR3 extends over 15 amino acids. The chain couples TRBV5-4 to TRBJ2-4; a possible D gene is TRBD2 (6 bases). This receptor was identified in a child aged 2 to 9 with inherited bone marrow failure, due to receive a stem cell transplant. This sample comprised PBMCs, obtained before TCRalphabeta/CD19-depleted stem cell transplant. In DNA, the CDR3 is TGTGCCAGCAGCCAAGGTTGGGGACTGGGCAACATTCAGTACTTC. Protein: CASSQGWGLGNIQYF. The complete variable domain, with remaining parts taken from reference TRBV5-4 and TRBJ2-4, reads ETGVTQSPTHLIKTRGQQVTLRCSSQSGHNTVSWYQQALGQGPQFIFQYYREEENGRGNFPPRFSGLQFPNYSSELNVNALELDDSALYLCASSQGWGLGNIQYFGAGTRLSVL.